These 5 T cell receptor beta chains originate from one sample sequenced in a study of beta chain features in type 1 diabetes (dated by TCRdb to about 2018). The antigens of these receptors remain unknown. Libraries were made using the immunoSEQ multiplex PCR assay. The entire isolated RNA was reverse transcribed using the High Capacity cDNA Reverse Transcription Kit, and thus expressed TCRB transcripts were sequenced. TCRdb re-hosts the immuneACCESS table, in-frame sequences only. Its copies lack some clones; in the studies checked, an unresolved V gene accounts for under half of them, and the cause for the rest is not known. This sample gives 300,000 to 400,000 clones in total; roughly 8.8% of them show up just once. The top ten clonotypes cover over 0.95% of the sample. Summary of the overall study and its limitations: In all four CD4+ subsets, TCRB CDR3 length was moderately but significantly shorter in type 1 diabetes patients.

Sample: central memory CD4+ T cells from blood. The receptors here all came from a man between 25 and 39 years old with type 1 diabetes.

The DNA for the CDR3 is TGTGCCAGCAGCGCCCGGGGATTAGCGGGGGGGCTGAATACGCAGTATTTT. Translation: CASSARGLAGGLNTQYF. This sequence joins TRBV7-8 and TRBJ2-3; TRBD2 matches at 11 bases. V was pared by 5 bases and J by 7 bases, with 14 bases of the junction left unmatched. Germline V CDR1 and CDR2: SGHVS, FQNEAQ. The CDR3 runs to 17 residues.

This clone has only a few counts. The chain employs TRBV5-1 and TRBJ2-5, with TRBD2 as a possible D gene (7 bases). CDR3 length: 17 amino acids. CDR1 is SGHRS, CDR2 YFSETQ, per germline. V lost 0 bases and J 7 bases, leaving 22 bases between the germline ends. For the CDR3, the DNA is TGCGCCAGCAGCTTGGCCTCGGTGGCGGGGGCGCAGGGGACCCAGTACTTC. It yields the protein CASSLASVAGAQGTQYF.

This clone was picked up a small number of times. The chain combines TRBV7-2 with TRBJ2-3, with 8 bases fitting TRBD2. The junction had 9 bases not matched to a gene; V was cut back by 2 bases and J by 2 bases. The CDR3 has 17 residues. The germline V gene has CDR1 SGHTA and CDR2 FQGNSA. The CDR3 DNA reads TGTGCCAGCAGCTTAAGTTTAGCGGGGATCTTCACAGATACGCAGTATTTT. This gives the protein CASSLSLAGIFTDTQYF.

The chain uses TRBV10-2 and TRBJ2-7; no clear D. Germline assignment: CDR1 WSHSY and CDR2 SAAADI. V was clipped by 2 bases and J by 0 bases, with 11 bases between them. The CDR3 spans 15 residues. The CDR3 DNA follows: TGCGCCAGCAGTGAGAAGCGCCTGAGCTCCTACGAGCAGTACTTC. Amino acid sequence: CASSEKRLSSYEQYF.

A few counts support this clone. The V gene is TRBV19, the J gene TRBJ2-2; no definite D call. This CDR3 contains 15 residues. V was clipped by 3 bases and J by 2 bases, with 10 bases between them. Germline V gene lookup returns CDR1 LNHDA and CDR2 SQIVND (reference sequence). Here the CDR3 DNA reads TGTGCCAGTAGTATTTTCGGCAGAAACACCGGGGAGCTGTTTTTT. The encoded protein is CASSIFGRNTGELFF.